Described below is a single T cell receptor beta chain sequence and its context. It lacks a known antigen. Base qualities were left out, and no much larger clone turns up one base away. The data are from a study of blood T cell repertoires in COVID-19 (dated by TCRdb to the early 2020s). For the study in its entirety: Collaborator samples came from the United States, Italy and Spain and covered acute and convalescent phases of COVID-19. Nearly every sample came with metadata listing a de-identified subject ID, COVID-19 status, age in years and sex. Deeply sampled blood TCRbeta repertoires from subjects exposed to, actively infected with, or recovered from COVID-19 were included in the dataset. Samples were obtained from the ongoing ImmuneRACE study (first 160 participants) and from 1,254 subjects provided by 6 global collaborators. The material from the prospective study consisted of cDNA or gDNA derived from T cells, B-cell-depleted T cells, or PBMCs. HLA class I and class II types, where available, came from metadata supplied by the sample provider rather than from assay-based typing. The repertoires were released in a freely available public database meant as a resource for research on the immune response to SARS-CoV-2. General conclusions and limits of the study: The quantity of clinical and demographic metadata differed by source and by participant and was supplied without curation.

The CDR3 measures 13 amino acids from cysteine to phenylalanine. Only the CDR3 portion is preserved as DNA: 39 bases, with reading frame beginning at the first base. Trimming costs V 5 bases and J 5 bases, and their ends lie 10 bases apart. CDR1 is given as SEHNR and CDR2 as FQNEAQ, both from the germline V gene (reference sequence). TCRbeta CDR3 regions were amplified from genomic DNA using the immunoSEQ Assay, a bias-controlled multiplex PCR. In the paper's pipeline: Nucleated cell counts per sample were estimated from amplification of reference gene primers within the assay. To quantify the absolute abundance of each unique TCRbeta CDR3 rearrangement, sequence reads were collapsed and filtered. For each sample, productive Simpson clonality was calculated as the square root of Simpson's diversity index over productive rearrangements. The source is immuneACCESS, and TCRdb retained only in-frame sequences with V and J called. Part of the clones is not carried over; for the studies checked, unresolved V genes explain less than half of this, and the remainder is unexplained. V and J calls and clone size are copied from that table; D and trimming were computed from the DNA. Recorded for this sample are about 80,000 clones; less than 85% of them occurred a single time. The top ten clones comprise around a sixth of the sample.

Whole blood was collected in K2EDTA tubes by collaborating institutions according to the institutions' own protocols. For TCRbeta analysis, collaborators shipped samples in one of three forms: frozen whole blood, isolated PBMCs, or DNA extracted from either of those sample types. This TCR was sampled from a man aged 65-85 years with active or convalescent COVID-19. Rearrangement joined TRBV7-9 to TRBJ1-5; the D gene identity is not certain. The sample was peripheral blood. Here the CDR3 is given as CASSTSRDQPQHF. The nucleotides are TGTGCCAGCAGCACCTCGCGAGATCAGCCCCAGCATTTT.